Presented here are 17 T cell receptor beta chains from one specimen sequenced in a study of human T cells and chemical hapten exposure. TCRdb recomputed calls from the RACE reads with MiXCR, one row per CDR3 protein. The sample carries 40,000 to 50,000 distinct CDR3 sequences, around 12% recorded once. Time point given: pre-sensitization, week 0. Sample treatment: therapeutic diphenylcyclopropenone sensitization with weekly scalp DPC. The specimen comprised whole blood, sampled in connection with sensitization to the hapten diphenylcyclopropenone (DPC). These receptor sequences come from a woman aged 30 to 39 with alopecia areata. Some clones in this sample may be carry-over from other donors' samples.

For this clonotype: This may be a read error, as it is one base from a much larger clone. The genes are TRBV7-9 and TRBJ1-1; D not resolved. In germline, CDR1 is SEHNR, CDR2 FQNEAQ (reference sequence). V was cut by 7 bases and J by 0 bases, with 6 bases left in between. CDR3 length: 12 amino acids. CDR3 nucleotides: TGTGCCAGCATCGAGATGAACACTGAAGCTTTCTTT. It translates to CASIEMNTEAFF.

This clonotype was observed many times. V usage is TRBV20-1 and J usage is TRBJ2-1; D tentatively reads TRBD1 or TRBD2 (5 bases each). The germline gives CDR1 DFQATT, CDR2 SNEGSKA (reference sequence). The CDR3 covers 17 residues. Trimming stripped 0 bases from V and 0 bases from J, with 15 bases between. The DNA for the CDR3 is TGCAGTGCTAGAGAAGGTCGGGGCCGTAGCTCCTACAATGAGCAGTTCTTC. Protein sequence: CSAREGRGRSSYNEQFF.

This clonotype was counted ten times or more. In DNA, the CDR3 is TGTGCCAGCAGCTTAAGTAGGGGTTCCGGCTATACGCAGTATTTT. Protein: CASSLSRGSGYTQYF. The genes are TRBV11-2 and TRBJ2-3, with D tentatively TRBD1 (5 bases). Trimming left V 2 bases short and J 7 bases short, with 16 bases between. Germline V CDR1 and CDR2: SGHAT, FQNNGV. This CDR3 is built from 15 residues.

This clonotype was observed at least ten times. The rearrangement links TRBV12-3 or TRBV12-4 to TRBJ2-7; no clear D gene. Trimming took off 6 bases at V and 0 bases at J, with 6 bases between the two ends. There are 12 residues in the CDR3. CDR3 sequence reads: CASSPSSYEQYF. DNA of the CDR3: TGTGCCAGCAGCCCTAGCTCCTACGAGCAGTACTTC.

This clonotype was recorded many times. The chain employs TRBV10-3 and TRBJ2-3; 8 bases align to TRBD2. V lost 3 bases to trimming and J lost 6 bases; unmatched junction nucleotides: 14. This CDR3 region has 17 residues. CDR1 and CDR2 (germline): ENHRY, SYGVKD. This chain's CDR3 is CAISDPTSREGRDTQYF. CDR3 DNA sequence: TGTGCCATCAGTGACCCGACCTCTCGGGAGGGCCGGGATACGCAGTATTTT.

This clonotype was seen a few times. This sequence joins TRBV7-3 and TRBJ2-2; 9 bases map to TRBD2. Germline V lookup: CDR1 SGHTA, CDR2 FQGTGA. This CDR3 has 17 residues. After removal of 5 bases from V and 4 bases from J, the junction contained 11 bases not matched to a gene. CDR3: CASSPGAGGPSTGELFF. In DNA, the CDR3 is TGTGCCAGCAGCCCTGGGGCGGGAGGGCCGAGCACCGGGGAGCTGTTTTTT. The variable domain in full, completed from reference TRBV7-3 and TRBJ2-2, reads GAGVSQTPSNKVTEKGKYVELRCDPISGHTALYWYRQSLGQGPEFLIYFQGTGAADDSGLPNDRFFAVRPEGSVSTLKIQRTERGDSAVYLCASSPGAGGPSTGELFFGEGSRLTVL.

This clonotype was found many times. The chain recombines TRBV11-3 with TRBJ1-3, with a tentative D call TRBD1 (6 bases). Germline values: CDR1 SGHNT, CDR2 YENEEA. The CDR3 is made up of 15 amino acids. The ends were cut back, 4 bases at V and 4 bases at J, with 14 bases in the middle. CDR3 region: CASSSADSKGNTIYF. CDR3 DNA sequence: TGTGCCAGCAGCTCGGCGGACAGTAAGGGAAACACCATATATTTT.

In its sample, this clonotype was seen many times. The chain joins TRBV12-3 or TRBV12-4 to TRBJ2-1, with D unresolved. V lost 2 bases and J lost 5, with 10 bases in between. The CDR3 loop spans 14 amino acids. CDR3 amino acids: CASSLIGSNNEQFF. The CDR3 DNA sequence: TGTGCCAGCAGTTTAATCGGTTCTAACAATGAGCAGTTCTTC.

There are a few counts of this clonotype. The genes are TRBV12-3 or TRBV12-4 and TRBJ2-2; 10 bases map to TRBD2. The V gene end was trimmed by 5 bases and the J gene end by 11 bases; junction bases not matched to a gene: 5. The CDR3 loop spans 13 amino acids. The CDR3: CASSSGRAYELFF. The CDR3 DNA reads TGTGCCAGCAGTAGCGGGAGGGCGTACGAGCTGTTTTTT.

This clonotype was counted at least ten times. The V gene is TRBV6-2 or TRBV6-3, the J gene TRBJ2-3; tentative D call: TRBD2 (6 bases). Germline V gives CDR1 MNHEY, CDR2 SVGEGT. The V end was cut by 10 bases, the J end by 1 base, with 12 bases between. CDR3 length: 13 amino acids. CDR3 region: CAIREPGTDTQYF. CDR3 nucleotide sequence: TGTGCCATCCGGGAGCCCGGCACAGATACGCAGTATTTT.

The chain couples TRBV29-1 to TRBJ2-5; TRBD1 matches 7 bases. Germline V lookup: CDR1 SQVTM, CDR2 ANQGSEA. J lost 9 bases, V lost 6 bases, and 10 bases had no gene match. This CDR3 is built from 12 residues. For the CDR3, the DNA is TGCAGCGTGGCTAGGGACAGCCGCGCCCAGTACTTC. Amino acids: CSVARDSRAQYF.

The V gene is TRBV7-8, the J gene TRBJ2-5; D may be TRBD1 (5 bases). Germline V CDR1 and CDR2: SGHVS, FQNEAQ. The germline V and J ends were trimmed by 1 base and 1 base, with 10 bases remaining between them. The CDR3 runs 15 residues. CDR3 in amino acids: CASSLGGATQETQYF. CDR3 coding DNA: TGTGCCAGCAGCTTAGGTGGGGCCACCCAAGAGACCCAGTACTTC.

The table lists this clonotype with many counts. The chain carries TRBV2 and TRBJ2-4; TRBD2 aligns across 9 bases. Germline V gives CDR1 SNHLY, CDR2 FYNNEI. The CDR3 spans 18 residues. V trimming: 8 bases; J trimming: 4 bases; junction bases outside the gene matches: 18. CDR3 region: CASANSDWGSGGKNIQYF. For the CDR3, the DNA is TGTGCCAGCGCTAATTCCGACTGGGGGAGCGGGGGGAAAAACATTCAGTACTTC.

This clonotype was recorded many times. The chain uses TRBV5-1 and TRBJ2-6; D not resolved. Trimming stripped 2 bases from V and 0 bases from J, with 9 bases between. The CDR3 is 16 residues long. The germline V gene has CDR1 SGHRS and CDR2 YFSETQ. The CDR3 DNA is TGCGCCAGCAGCTTTAGACACTTCTCTGGGGCCAACGTCCTGACTTTC. Amino acid sequence: CASSFRHFSGANVLTF.

The CDR3 is CASSRRGDTQYF. CDR3 DNA sequence: TGTGCCAGCAGCCGGAGAGGGGATACGCAGTATTTT. V usage is TRBV7-2 and J usage is TRBJ2-3; the D gene is possibly TRBD2 (5 bases). Germline V gene sequence: CDR1 SGHTA, CDR2 FQGNSA. Trimming took off 5 bases at V and 6 bases at J, with 9 bases between the two ends. There are 12 residues in the CDR3. The whole variable domain, remainder taken from reference TRBV7-2 and TRBJ2-3, is GAGVSQSPSNKVTEKGKDVELRCDPISGHTALYWYRQSLGQGLEFLIYFQGNSAPDKSGLPSDRFSAERTGGSVSTLTIQRTQQEDSAVYLCASSRRGDTQYFGPGTRLTVL.

This clonotype appeared a single time. CDR3 nucleotides: TGTGCCAGCAGCACTCGCGGAGATACGCAGTATTTT. It yields the protein CASSTRGDTQYF. The chain recombines TRBV3-1 with TRBJ2-3; no clear D. Trimming pared 5 bases from V and 5 bases from J, leaving 8 bases between. The CDR3 loop spans 12 amino acids. The germline V gene has CDR1 LGHDT and CDR2 YNNKEL (reference sequence).

This clonotype was counted a few times. The J gene is TRBJ2-6, the V gene TRBV28; D is possibly TRBD2 (5 bases). Trimming left V 5 bases short and J 4 bases short, with 21 bases between. In germline, CDR1 is MDHEN, CDR2 SYDVKM. CDR3 length: 18 residues. CDR3 DNA sequence: TGTGCCAGCAGTCCACACGGACTTTCGGGAACCGGGGCCAACGTCCTGACTTTC. The encoded protein is CASSPHGLSGTGANVLTF.